This T cell receptor beta chain was recorded in a study of cytomegalovirus exposure and HLA in healthy donors. Findings and caveats of the study: Sequencing had likely introduced a cluster of highly shared sequence variants as an artifact. In vitro, a few CMV-associated chains proved specific for CMV antigens. Some V segments could not be told apart, so they were left out, TRBV6-2 and TRBV6-3 among them.

The study ran its PCR with 60 Vbeta and 13 Jbeta primers. The assay was immunoSEQ multiplex PCR, and TCRdb's table has in-frame clones only and misses some. Seen here are some 190,000 clones, 77% observed once, and the top ten hold approximately 1.4%. Unrecorded immune exposure was likely among donors, who were nominally healthy when sampled. As to this clone: Its antigen is currently unknown.

After removal of 1 base from V and 3 bases from J, the junction contained 6 bases not matched to a gene. Germline V CDR1 and CDR2: MDHEN, SYDVKM. This CDR3 contains 15 residues. This TCR derives from a young man in good health and CMV-seronegative. The V call is TRBV28, the J call TRBJ2-7; TRBD2 agrees at 7 bases. The specimen was PBMCs. The CDR3 coding sequence is TGTGCCAGCAGTTTATCGGCAGCGGGAAACTACGAGCAGTACTTC. It encodes CASSLSAAGNYEQYF. The full variable domain, its missing parts supplied by reference TRBV28 and TRBJ2-7, is DVKVTQSSRYLVKRTGEKVFLECVQDMDHENMFWYRQDPGLGLRLIYFSYDVKMKEKGDIPEGYSVSREKKERFSLILESASTNQTSMYLCASSLSAAGNYEQYFGPGTRLTVT.